The TCR beta chain described here comes from a study of early T cells in non-severe SARS-CoV-2 infection. Individual cDNA molecules received unique molecular identifiers. MiXCR, applied by TCRdb to the 5' RACE reads, yields one record per CDR3 protein. Of approximately 28,000 distinct CDR3 sequences in the sample, 6% to 7.5% were seen once. This clonotype was found many times. Germline V CDR1 and CDR2: SGHTA, FQGNSA. The CDR3 contains 14 residues. V gave up 3 bases and J gave up 4 bases, with 11 bases separating them. The TCR originated in an adult who was a healthcare worker with PCR-confirmed SARS-CoV-2 infection or an uninfected control (not recorded which). This chain joins TRBV7-2 and TRBJ2-3; weak D call: TRBD2 (6 bases). The material was whole blood, obtained at baseline. The CDR3 reads CASSLGGTPDTQYF. The CDR3, as DNA: TGTGCCAGCAGCTTGGGCGGGACCCCAGATACGCAGTATTTT.